The next 30 T cell receptor beta chains were all read from a single sample in a study of T cells in Graves' hyperthyroidism and ophthalmopathy (dated by TCRdb to about 2019). Library creation used multiplex PCR. The sequencing machine was an Illumina HiSeq 2000. Amplification of TCR beta CDR3 regions was carried out from RNA transcripts. A first-round RT-PCR of the TCR CDR3 used the HTBI primer set with the Qiagen OneStep RT-PCR kit. The public reads were reanalyzed by TCRdb: fastp trimming at Q25, MiXCR alignment, in-frame beta chains only. Rows with one shared CDR3 protein collapse into an entry with the most common genes and DNA. The sample table holds hundreds of thousands of distinct CDR3 sequences, of which approximately 19% were seen once. The ten largest clones represent approximately 16% of the sample. The sequencing sample was made of blood. These receptors all stem from a woman in her fifties or sixties with Graves' hyperthyroidism that later progressed to Graves' ophthalmopathy.

The table lists this clonotype with a few counts. This rearrangement joins TRBV20-1 to TRBJ2-5; D gene ambiguous. Germline values: CDR1 DFQATT, CDR2 SNEGSKA (reference sequence). The V gene lost 1 base and the J gene lost 4 bases, with 10 bases spanning the gap. This CDR3 contains 13 residues. The CDR3, as DNA: TGCAGTGCTAGAGTCCCCACGTCAGAGACCCAGTACTTC. This sequence encodes CSARVPTSETQYF.

This clonotype has at least ten counts. The chain links TRBV3-1 to TRBJ1-5; TRBD1 might be the D (6 bases). Trimming left V 2 bases short and J 3 bases short, with 11 bases between. The length of the CDR3 is 15 residues. Looked up from germline, CDR1 is LGHDT and CDR2 is YNNKEL (reference sequence). The CDR3 here is CASSQRQDPNQPQHF. Written as DNA, the CDR3 is TGTGCCAGCAGCCAACGACAGGACCCCAATCAGCCCCAGCATTTT.

The chain joins TRBV6-1 to TRBJ1-1, with TRBD1 as a possible D gene (6 bases). V lost 8 bases to trimming and J lost 4 bases, with 17 bases between them. Germline CDR1 reads MNHNS; CDR2 reads SASEGT. This CDR3 contains 14 residues. CDR3 in DNA: TGTGCCAGCTTTGAAGGGGGACGAAGCACTGAAGCTTTCTTT. It specifies CASFEGGRSTEAFF.

The chain combines TRBV20-1 with TRBJ1-2; 9 bases map to TRBD1. This CDR3 is 14 amino acids long. J gave up 4 bases and V 4 bases, and 7 bases lay outside the gene matches. In germline, CDR1 is DFQATT, CDR2 SNEGSKA (reference sequence). The CDR3 region has the DNA TGCAGTGCTACCACAGGGGGCCGGGGCTATGGCTACACCTTC. As protein: CSATTGGRGYGYTF.

The rearrangement links TRBV20-1 to TRBJ1-1; weak D call: TRBD1 (5 bases). This CDR3 spans 15 amino acids. V was pared by 3 bases and J by 2 bases, with 16 bases between. The V gene's germline CDR1 is DFQATT and CDR2 SNEGSKA (reference sequence). The CDR3 DNA reads TGCAGTGCTAGTGGTTTTGGCCAGGGAAACACTGAAGCTTTCTTT. It is translated as CSASGFGQGNTEAFF.

The genes are TRBV5-1 and TRBJ2-3; possible D gene TRBD2, 6 bases. Germline-derived CDR1 and CDR2 are SGHRS and YFSETQ. The CDR3 runs to 15 residues. V gave up 0 bases and J gave up 2 bases, with 10 bases separating them. This CDR3 reads CASSLGPGDTDTQYF. The CDR3, as DNA: TGCGCCAGCAGCTTGGGTCCGGGGGACACAGATACGCAGTATTTT.

This clonotype was detected a few times. V usage is TRBV6-1 and J usage is TRBJ1-2; 8 bases line up with TRBD1. The germline CDR1 and CDR2 sequences are MNHNS and SASEGT. V lost 6 bases to trimming and J lost 4 bases; unmatched junction nucleotides: 4. This CDR3 region has 13 residues. CDR3 sequence: CASRPDRGYGYTF. Here the CDR3 DNA reads TGTGCCAGCAGGCCCGACAGGGGCTATGGCTACACCTTC.

This clonotype has only a few counts. V and J are TRBV6-1 and TRBJ1-5, with 8 bases fitting TRBD1. V dropped 5 bases and J dropped 7; count of bases not matched to a gene: 10. This CDR3 has 15 amino acids. Germline values: CDR1 MNHNS, CDR2 SASEGT. The CDR3 reads CASSTRTGWDQPQHF. CDR3 sequence (DNA): TGTGCCAGCAGTACTAGGACAGGGTGGGACCAGCCCCAGCATTTT.

The chain carries TRBV7-8 and TRBJ1-3; D uncertain. Trimming took off 5 bases at V and 0 bases at J, with 17 bases between the two ends. The CDR3 extends over 17 amino acids. Germline assignment: CDR1 SGHVS and CDR2 FQNEAQ. CDR3: CASSQGIGGGSGNTIYF. The CDR3 DNA reads TGTGCCAGCAGCCAAGGGATAGGCGGCGGCTCTGGAAACACCATATATTTT.

The rearrangement joins TRBV19 to TRBJ1-2, with D tentatively TRBD1 (5 bases). This CDR3 contains 14 residues. Between the trimmed V and J ends, which lost 5 bases and 7 bases, there was a span of 17 bases. CDR1 is LNHDA and CDR2 is SQIVND in the germline V gene (reference sequence). The CDR3 sequence: CASSPRRASGGYTF. The CDR3 region has the DNA TGTGCCAGTAGTCCTCGCAGGGCCTCGGGTGGCTACACCTTC.

This clonotype was counted many times. The gene calls are TRBV5-1 and TRBJ2-1; the D call may be TRBD1 or TRBD2 (5 bases each). The germline gives CDR1 SGHRS, CDR2 YFSETQ. The CDR3 is 14 amino acids. V lost 3 bases and J 5 bases, leaving 12 bases between the germline ends. CDR3 bases: TGCGCCAGCAGCTCCGGGACCGGGAACAATGAGCAGTTCTTC. Translated, it gives CASSSGTGNNEQFF.

This clonotype turned up a few times. The chain uses TRBV27 and TRBJ2-7; 8 bases fit TRBD1. Germline-derived CDR1 and CDR2 are MNHEY and SMNVEV (reference sequence). The CDR3 sequence is 15 residues long. J was trimmed by 3 bases and V by 3 bases; bases with no gene match: 7. Written as DNA, the CDR3 is TGTGCCAGCAGTTTTAGGCCAGGGGGCTTCTACGAGCAGTACTTC. Translation: CASSFRPGGFYEQYF.

This clonotype was counted between two and nine times. The rearrangement links TRBV29-1 to TRBJ1-2; D is possibly TRBD1 (5 bases). V lost 5 bases and J 3 bases, leaving 16 bases between the germline ends. The CDR3 runs 14 residues. Germline V lookup: CDR1 SQVTM, CDR2 ANQGSEA. The CDR3 loop is CSVKVGGADYGYTF. CDR3 bases: TGCAGCGTTAAGGTCGGGGGTGCGGACTATGGCTACACCTTC.

This clonotype was detected ten times or more. The junction differs from germline at one of its ends, possibly a read error. This sequence joins TRBV5-1 and TRBJ1-1; TRBD1 might be the D (5 bases). The CDR3 is made up of 14 amino acids. Looked up from germline, CDR1 is SGHRS and CDR2 is YFSETQ. CDR3 DNA sequence: TGTGCCAGCAGTCTCCAGACAGCGAACACTGAAGCTTTCTTT. Translation: CASSLQTANTEAFF.

This clonotype was detected ten times or more. The chain combines TRBV3-1 with TRBJ2-3; the D call may be TRBD1 or TRBD2 (5 bases each). Germline lookup yields CDR1 LGHDT and CDR2 YNNKEL (reference sequence). V lost 4 bases and J lost 4, with 9 bases in between. The CDR3 is made up of 13 amino acids. CDR3 nucleotide sequence: TGTGCCAGCAGCCCGGGACGTTCAGATACGCAGTATTTT. Residues: CASSPGRSDTQYF.

Points on this clonotype: This may stem from a read error, because a much larger clone lies one nucleotide away. The chain joins TRBV7-9 to TRBJ1-3; TRBD1 matches at 7 bases. The CDR3 is made up of 15 amino acids. The germline V gene encodes CDR1 SEHNR and CDR2 FQNEAQ (reference sequence). The CDR3 sequence: CASSLANRGGKTIYF. CDR3 DNA sequence: TGTGCCAGCAGCTTAGCCAACAGGGGTGGAAAGACCATATATTTT. The full variable domain, rest sourced from reference TRBV7-9 and TRBJ1-3, is DTGVSQNPRHKITKRGQNVTFRCDPISEHNRLYWYRQTLGQGPEFLTYFQNEAQLEKSRLLSDRFSAERPKGSFSTLEIQRTEQGDSAMYLCASSLANRGGKTIYFGEGSWLTVV.

Only a few counts were recorded for this clonotype. This rearrangement joins TRBV20-1 to TRBJ2-7; D call uncertain. This CDR3 has 18 residues. Germline values: CDR1 DFQATT, CDR2 SNEGSKA (reference sequence). Between the trimmed V and J ends, which lost 0 bases and 0 bases, there was a span of 21 bases. The chain's CDR3 is CSARDELWIQENSYEQYF. As DNA, the CDR3 is TGCAGTGCTAGAGATGAATTATGGATTCAGGAAAACTCCTACGAGCAGTACTTC.

This chain's CDR3 is CSAHSGGAYNEQFF. In DNA form, the CDR3 reads TGCAGTGCTCATAGCGGGGGGGCCTACAATGAGCAGTTCTTC. The chain couples TRBV20-1 to TRBJ2-1, with TRBD2 matching over 11 bases. Germline V gene lookup returns CDR1 DFQATT and CDR2 SNEGSKA (reference sequence). The CDR3 runs to 14 residues. After removal of 5 bases from V and 2 bases from J, the junction contained 2 bases not matched to a gene.

On this clonotype: A single base separates this from a much larger clone, so it may be a read error. The CDR3 loop reads CASSQEIQETQYF. In nucleotides, the CDR3 is TGTGCCAGCAGCCAAGAGATCCAAGAGACCCAGTACTTC. V usage is TRBV5-5 and J usage is TRBJ2-5, with D uncertain. There are 13 residues in the CDR3. Germline V gene lookup returns CDR1 SGHKS and CDR2 YYEKEE (reference sequence). Trimming removed 4 bases from V and 1 base from J, with 8 bases in between.

This clonotype has ten or more counts. The CDR3 bases are TGTGCCAGCAGCCAAGATTGGGACGCTGACTACGAGCAGTACTTC. It specifies CASSQDWDADYEQYF. This chain joins TRBV3-1 and TRBJ2-7; D may be TRBD1 or TRBD2 (5 bases each). Germline V gives CDR1 LGHDT, CDR2 YNNKEL (reference sequence). The CDR3 is 15 amino acids. Trimming took 0 bases from V and 3 from J, leaving 12 bases between them.

This clonotype was counted between two and nine times. V gene TRBV3-1 combines with J gene TRBJ2-5, with TRBD2 matching 9 bases. The CDR3 sequence is 16 residues long. The germline gives CDR1 LGHDT, CDR2 YNNKEL (reference sequence). The V and J ends lost 0 bases and 7 bases, in that order; junction bases with no gene match: 9. The CDR3 DNA reads TGTGCCAGCAGCCAAGATCCGACTAGCGGCGGGGGGACCCAGTACTTC. Translated: CASSQDPTSGGGTQYF.

This clonotype has more than one count but fewer than ten. The chain combines TRBV4-1 with TRBJ1-3; D not resolved. V lost 0 bases, J lost 2 bases, and 8 bases lay in between. From germline, CDR1 is MGHRA and CDR2 YSYEKL. CDR3 size: 15 residues. CDR3 bases: TGCGCCAGCAGCCAAGAAGGCAGAGCTGGAAACACCATATATTTT. Translated: CASSQEGRAGNTIYF.

This clonotype has more than one count but fewer than ten. The genes are TRBV27 and TRBJ1-2; D gene ambiguous. The CDR3 contains 12 residues. Trimming removed 7 bases from V and 4 bases from J, with 10 bases in between. Germline lookup yields CDR1 MNHEY and CDR2 SMNVEV (reference sequence). CDR3 coding DNA: TGTGCCAGCAAAGATGACCTCTATGGCTACACCTTC. Translating it yields CASKDDLYGYTF.

This chain uses TRBV7-8 with TRBJ2-5; D is tentatively TRBD1 or TRBD2 (6 bases each). Germline CDR1 is SGHVS and CDR2 is FQNEAQ. The CDR3 totals 15 residues. Trimming removed 0 bases from V and 5 bases from J, with 13 bases in between. The DNA for the CDR3 is TGTGCCAGCAGCTTAGCGCTTCGGGGGCAGGAGACCCAGTACTTC. It encodes CASSLALRGQETQYF.

J is TRBJ1-5 and V is TRBV2; D is unresolved. CDR3 length: 14 amino acids. The germline V gene has CDR1 SNHLY and CDR2 FYNNEI. V was clipped by 3 bases and J by 2 bases, with 8 bases between them. CDR3 sequence reads: CASSDRSGNQPQHF. DNA of the CDR3: TGTGCCAGCAGTGATCGGAGCGGCAATCAGCCCCAGCATTTT.

The chain combines TRBV15 with TRBJ2-5; TRBD1 matches at 8 bases. The length of the CDR3 is 15 residues. The germline gives CDR1 LNHNV, CDR2 YYDKDF (reference sequence). The trim removed 5 bases at V and 5 bases at J, leaving 10 bases unmatched. The CDR3 nucleotides read TGTGCCACCAGCCCAGGGGGCAGCGAGGGGGAGACCCAGTACTTC. It yields the protein CATSPGGSEGETQYF.

This clonotype turned up a few times. A clone one base away is much larger, so this may be a read error. The chain employs TRBV12-3 or TRBV12-4 and TRBJ1-1; D is possibly TRBD1 (5 bases). The CDR3 is 15 residues long. The CDR3 sequence: CARSDTAGRSNEAFF. As DNA, the CDR3 is TGTGCCCGCAGTGATACAGCGGGACGTTCTAATGAAGCTTTCTTT.

CDR3 nucleotides: TGTGCCAGTAGTATAACGGAGGGTCGAGCTTTCTTT. Translation: CASSITEGRAFF. The V call is TRBV19, the J call TRBJ1-1; no reliable D call. Germline V lookup: CDR1 LNHDA, CDR2 SQIVND (reference sequence). V gave up 2 bases and J gave up 10 bases, with 11 bases separating them. There are 12 residues in the CDR3.

This clonotype was seen only a few times. The J gene is TRBJ2-6, the V gene TRBV6-5; D is unclear. Germline V gives CDR1 MNHEY, CDR2 SVGAGI. Trimming cost V 0 bases and J 1 base, with 7 bases left between them. This CDR3 region has 16 residues. CDR3 residues: CASSYSFGSGANVLTF. The CDR3 DNA follows: TGTGCCAGCAGTTACTCATTCGGGTCTGGGGCCAACGTCCTGACTTTC.

This clonotype was counted at least ten times. This chain connects TRBV12-3 or TRBV12-4 to TRBJ1-2; 7 nucleotides agree with TRBD1. The ends lost 6 bases at V and 4 bases at J; junction bases unmatched: 8. This CDR3 spans 14 amino acids. CDR3 sequence (DNA): TGTGCCAGCAGCCAGACAGGGACTAGCTATGGCTACACCTTC. Residues: CASSQTGTSYGYTF.